Sequencing of this T cell receptor (beta chain) was carried out in a study of tumor-infiltrating lymphocytes in oesophageal squamous cell carcinoma. In TCRdb, the PCR reads were re-called with MiXCR into one record per CDR3 protein. The sample shows about 9,600 distinct CDR3 sequences, about three fifths of them seen only once. There are 13 residues in the CDR3. Germline V lookup: CDR1 SGHTA, CDR2 FQGNSA. The chain couples TRBV7-2 to TRBJ2-1; 7 bases agree with TRBD2. TRBJ2-7 matches the DNA end more closely, so the J call is doubtful. Sequencing was performed on esophageal tumor tissue. The TCR comes from a male donor with esophageal squamous cell carcinoma. The CDR3 reads CASSAVGGGEQYF. As DNA, the CDR3 is TGTGCCAGCAGCGCTGTTGGGGGGGGCGAGCAGTACTTC.